Listed below are T cell receptor beta chains from one sample, sequenced in a study of brain T cells in children with intractable seizures. Libraries were prepared by immunoSEQ multiplex PCR; TCRdb keeps only in-frame clonotypes and omits some of them. The sample contains 300,000 to 400,000 clones, more than 85% of which appear only once. This sample comprised peripheral blood, obtained 5 to 6 months after surgery. All receptors come from a boy younger than two with tuberous sclerosis and intractable seizures. The CDR3 runs from the conserved cysteine through the conserved F or W. The order of the fields is V gene, clone size, D gene, J gene, CDR3 DNA, CDR3 protein. The D gene is left open where the match is weak. For some rows the clone size is stated as once, few or many, or as a class when expanded; others skip it.

TRBV12-5	once	TRBD1	TRBJ2-5	TGTGCTAGTGGTTTGGTACGAACGGGACAGGGGGAAGAAGAGACCCAGTACTTC	CASGLVRTGQGEEETQYF
TRBV30	.	.	TRBJ2-7	TGTGCCTGGAGTGTTTCGGTAGAGCAGTACTTC	CAWSVSVEQYF
TRBV11-2	once	.	TRBJ2-5	TGTGCCAGCAGCGGGCCCGGGACTCCCCGAGAGACCCAGTACTTC	CASSGPGTPRETQYF
TRBV21-1	.	.	TRBJ2-1	TGTGCCAGCAGCAAAGGATACCAGGGCCATTACAATGAGCAGTTCTTC	CASSKGYQGHYNEQFF
TRBV6-5	.	.	TRBJ1-2	TGTGCCAGCAGGCGTTTCAGGGAGGCTGGCTACACCTTC	CASRRFREAGYTF
TRBV6-2/TRBV6-3	.	TRBD2	TRBJ2-5	TGTGCCAGCAGTTGGACTAGCGGGGATCCGTACTTC	CASSWTSGDPYF
TRBV5-6	.	.	TRBJ2-1	TGTGCCAGCAGCCTCGGGACAATCAATGAGCAGTTCTTC	CASSLGTINEQFF
TRBV24-1	.	.	TRBJ1-1	TGTGCCACCAGCGATTTGAACACTGAAGCTTTCTTT	CATSDLNTEAFF
TRBV27	few	.	TRBJ2-7	TGTGCCAGCAGTCTAGGGTGGAATAATCCCTACGAGCAGTACTTC	CASSLGWNNPYEQYF
TRBV6-5	.	TRBD2	TRBJ2-7	TGTGCCAGCAGTCTGTGGGAGGGCCGGGGCGAGCAGTACTTC	CASSLWEGRGEQYF
TRBV2	.	TRBD1	TRBJ1-4	TGTGCCAGCACCAGGGACAGGGGGCCAGCGGAAAAGCTGTTTTTT	CASTRDRGPAEKLFF
TRBV7-8	.	TRBD1	TRBJ2-7	TGTGCCAGCAGCTTAGGGAGGACAGGGGCGGTTTTTGGCAACGAGCAGTACTTC	CASSLGRTGAVFGNEQYF
TRBV6-5	.	.	TRBJ2-7	TGTGCCAGCGCTTCGCGCACCTACGAGCAGTACTTC	CASASRTYEQYF
TRBV27	.	TRBD1	TRBJ1-2	TGTGCCAGCAGTTCCCTAGGACAGGACTATGGCTACACCTTC	CASSSLGQDYGYTF
TRBV7-9	.	.	TRBJ2-7	TGTGCCAGCAGCTCGCCCACGCGAGGGGAGCAGTACTTC	CASSSPTRGEQYF
TRBV4-1	.	.	TRBJ1-6	TGCGCCAGCAGTCCCACCTTCGCTCCCCCTTATAATTCACCCCTCCACTTT	CASSPTFAPPYNSPLHF
TRBV18	.	.	TRBJ2-2	TGTGCCAGCTCACCGAGAGATACCGGGGAGCTGTTTTTT	CASSPRDTGELFF
TRBV5-1	.	.	TRBJ1-2	TGCGCCAGCAGCTTGGAGGGGCCCGCATATGGCTACACCTTC	CASSLEGPAYGYTF
TRBV18	.	.	TRBJ2-2	TGTGCCAGCTCTCGCGGGGACGGGGAGCTGTTTTTT	CASSRGDGELFF
TRBV9	.	.	TRBJ1-1	TGTGCCAGCAGCGTAACGGACGGGAACACTGAAGCTTTCTTT	CASSVTDGNTEAFF
TRBV30	.	.	TRBJ2-2	TGTGCCTGGAACACGTGGGGGGAGCTGTTTTTT	CAWNTWGELFF
TRBV6-5	.	TRBD2	TRBJ2-1	TGTGCCAGCAGTTCCCGTCGGGATAGCGGGAGGCCCCAGCAGTTCTTC	CASSSRRDSGRPQQFF
TRBV4-2	.	.	TRBJ1-3	TGTGCCAGCAGCCCCGACAAATCTGGAAACACCATATATTTT	CASSPDKSGNTIYF
TRBV19	.	.	TRBJ1-5	TGTGCCAGCGGGACACCACCCTATAGCAATCAGCCCCAGCATTTT	CASGTPPYSNQPQHF
TRBV3-1/TRBV3-2	.	TRBD1	TRBJ1-2	TGTGCCAGCAGCCAAGGGGGACAGGGGGTCAATGGCTACACCTTC	CASSQGGQGVNGYTF
TRBV14	.	.	TRBJ2-2	TGTGCCAGCAGCCAAGCCACCGGGCCGCGGCACACCGGGGAGCTGTTTTTT	CASSQATGPRHTGELFF
TRBV4-2	.	.	TRBJ1-5	TGTGCCAGCAGCCAAATGGGACGGGATTATAGCAATCAGCCCCAGCATTTT	CASSQMGRDYSNQPQHF
TRBV16	.	.	TRBJ2-7	TGTGCCAGCAGCCCGAATCGGGGGGCCGGGCAGTACTTC	CASSPNRGAGQYF
TRBV7-6	.	TRBD2	TRBJ2-1	TGTGCCAGCAGCGGACTAGCGGACAATGAGCAGTTCTTC	CASSGLADNEQFF
TRBV10-1	few	.	TRBJ1-5	TGCGCCAGCCAATTGGATTTTATTAGCAATCAGCCCCAGCATTTT	CASQLDFISNQPQHF
TRBV6-5	.	.	TRBJ1-2	TGTGCCAGTCAAACAGGGCTTGGAGACTATGGCTACACCTTC	CASQTGLGDYGYTF
TRBV6-5	.	.	TRBJ1-3	TGTGCCAGCAGCGGCACCAGCTCTGGAAACACCATATATTTT	CASSGTSSGNTIYF
TRBV4-1	once	.	TRBJ2-2	TGCGCCAGCAGCCAAAGACCCGACACCGGGGAGCTGTTTTTT	CASSQRPDTGELFF
TRBV5-1	.	TRBD1	TRBJ2-7	TGCGCCAGCAGCTTTGTCCGGGACAGGGGGATGTACGAGCAGTACTTC	CASSFVRDRGMYEQYF
TRBV28	.	.	TRBJ1-2	TGTGCCAGCAAAGTAGGGACCTATGGCTACACCTTC	CASKVGTYGYTF
TRBV7-9	.	TRBD1	TRBJ1-3	TGTGCCAGCAGCTTACAGGGGGCTGGAAACACCATATATTTT	CASSLQGAGNTIYF
TRBV6-5	.	TRBD1	TRBJ1-1	TGTGCCAGCAGAAACAGGGGGGGACAAGCTTTCTTT	CASRNRGGQAFF
TRBV5-1	.	TRBD1	TRBJ2-1	TGCGCCAGCAGCTCAGGGTCCGGGACAGGGGGGAATGAGCAGTTCTTC	CASSSGSGTGGNEQFF
TRBV5-4	.	.	TRBJ1-1	TGTGCCAGCAGCTCGATCTCGAACACTGAAGCTTTCTTT	CASSSISNTEAFF
TRBV11-2	.	TRBD2	TRBJ2-7	TGTGCCAGCAGCTTAGGACTAGCGGGAGTCGAGCAGTACTTC	CASSLGLAGVEQYF
TRBV6-5	.	.	TRBJ1-5	TGTGCCAGCAGCCTTACAGGGTTGGATCAGCCCCAGCATTTT	CASSLTGLDQPQHF
TRBV29-1	.	.	TRBJ2-7	TGCAGCGTAACGGACAGCTCCTACGAGCAGTACTTC	CSVTDSSYEQYF
TRBV12-3/TRBV12-4	.	TRBD1	TRBJ2-7	TGTGCCAGCAGTGGTTACAGGGGGCGCGAGCAGTACTTC	CASSGYRGREQYF
TRBV28	.	TRBD1	TRBJ2-3	TGTGCCAGCCAGGACAGGTTACTTAGCACAGATACGCAGTATTTT	CASQDRLLSTDTQYF